This T cell receptor beta chain was recorded in a study of blood T cell repertoires in COVID-19. The CDR3 runs to 13 residues. Trimming took off 2 bases at V and 4 bases at J, with 8 bases between the two ends. CDR1 SGHTA and CDR2 FQGNSA come from the germline V gene. Measured with immunoSEQ multiplex PCR; TCRdb has only the in-frame clones, and not every one. The table has over 90,000 clones, 74% seen once; the top ten hold under 5%. This chain links TRBV7-2 with TRBJ1-1; the D is unclear. Source material: peripheral blood. The sequence came from a man aged 65-85 years with COVID-19, enrolled during active disease. CDR3 protein: CASSLWRGTEAFF. CDR3 coding DNA: TGTGCCAGCAGCTTATGGCGGGGCACTGAAGCTTTCTTT.